The 20 T cell receptor beta chains below were found in one sample sequenced in a study of shared clonotypes between healthy human individuals. Assay used: immunoSEQ multiplex PCR; TCRdb lists only in-frame clones, some missing. The repertoire includes about 1.5 million clones, roughly 98% of them detected once, and about 0.42% sits in the top ten. The material sequenced was naive CD4+ T cells sorted from blood. Subset noted: CD45RA+ positively selected. Receptors originate from a man under 40 in good health.

The V and J genes are TRBV5-8 and TRBJ1-2; the D is unclear. Germline CDR1 reads SGHTS; CDR2 reads YDEGEE. The CDR3 is 15 amino acids. V lost 0 bases and J lost 8, with 17 bases in between. This chain's CDR3 is CASSLAGPSQRGYTF. CDR3 bases: TGTGCCAGCAGCTTGGCCGGGCCCTCCCAAAGGGGCTACACCTTC.

This chain links TRBV5-1 with TRBJ2-7; 15 bases map to TRBD2. The germline V gene encodes CDR1 SGHRS and CDR2 YFSETQ. The CDR3 has 18 residues. V lost 3 bases to trimming and J lost 0 bases; unmatched junction nucleotides: 7. Here the CDR3 DNA reads TGCGCCAGCAGCTCGGGACTAGCGGGAGGTCGAAGCTCCTACGAGCAGTACTTC. It encodes CASSSGLAGGRSSYEQYF.

This sequence joins TRBV29-1 and TRBJ2-7; D unresolved. Trimming pared 5 bases from V and 2 bases from J, leaving 13 bases between. Germline V lookup: CDR1 SQVTM, CDR2 ANQGSEA. The CDR3 contains 13 residues. The CDR3: CSVYEPKTYEQYF. The CDR3 DNA reads as TGCAGCGTTTACGAACCCAAAACCTACGAGCAGTACTTC.

The chain uses TRBV6-1 and TRBJ2-7; D remains unclear. V lost 7 bases and J 3 bases, leaving 16 bases between the germline ends. CDR3 size: 14 residues. Per germline, CDR1 MNHNS and CDR2 SASEGT. The DNA of the CDR3 is TGTGCCAGCAACTCCCTCGCAGCTTACTACGAGCAGTACTTC. Its protein is CASNSLAAYYEQYF.

CDR3 DNA sequence: TGTGCCAGCAGCTTATGGGGGCGCGTTGGTTCCGAGCAGTACTTC. Its translation: CASSLWGRVGSEQYF. The V call is TRBV7-8, the J call TRBJ2-7; tentatively, D is TRBD1 (6 bases). V dropped 2 bases and J dropped 6 bases, with 17 bases sitting between them. The CDR3 is 15 amino acids. CDR1 and CDR2 (germline): SGHVS, FQNEAQ.

The V gene is TRBV28, the J gene TRBJ1-1; no clear D. Trimming shortened V by 6 bases and J by 0 bases, and 11 bases separated the two germline ends. This CDR3 comprises 14 residues. Per germline, CDR1 MDHEN and CDR2 SYDVKM. The DNA for the CDR3 is TGTGCCAGCAGCGAGGACCACATGAACACTGAAGCTTTCTTT. It codes for CASSEDHMNTEAFF.

The chain uses TRBV19 and TRBJ1-5, with 10 bases matching TRBD1. The germline V gene encodes CDR1 LNHDA and CDR2 SQIVND (reference sequence). The CDR3 sequence is 17 residues long. After removal of 5 bases from V and 4 bases from J, the junction contained 11 bases not matched to a gene. Written as DNA, the CDR3 is TGTGCCAGTAGTTTCCCGGGACAGGGGAGGCTAAATCAGCCCCAGCATTTT. It encodes CASSFPGQGRLNQPQHF. The variable domain in full, with the rest retrieved from reference TRBV19 and TRBJ1-5, is DGGITQSPKYLFRKEGQNVTLSCEQNLNHDAMYWYRQDPGQGLRLIYYSQIVNDFQKGDIAEGYSVSREKKESFPLTVTSAQKNPTAFYLCASSFPGQGRLNQPQHFGDGTRLSIL.

The chain is built from TRBV27 and TRBJ2-7, with D unclear. Germline CDR1 MNHEY, CDR2 SMNVEV (reference sequence). V lost 6 bases, J lost 5 bases, and 14 bases lay in between. There are 13 residues in the CDR3. The CDR3 nucleotides are TGTGCCAGCAGGTATTCTGGCCGGGACGAGCAGTACTTC. This codes for CASRYSGRDEQYF.

The chain couples TRBV20-1 to TRBJ2-5; D is uncertain. Trimming stripped 5 bases from V and 2 bases from J, with 6 bases between. CDR1 and CDR2 (germline): DFQATT, SNEGSKA (reference sequence). There are 11 residues in the CDR3. CDR3: CSAQAQETQYF. The DNA of the CDR3 is TGCAGTGCTCAGGCGCAAGAGACCCAGTACTTC.

This clone was observed once. The V gene is TRBV5-1, the J gene TRBJ2-5; D unresolved. Germline V gene sequence: CDR1 SGHRS, CDR2 YFSETQ. The CDR3 is 13 residues long. Trimming left V 5 bases short and J 0 bases short, with 8 bases between. CDR3 sequence reads: CASRRSDQETQYF. CDR3 in DNA: TGCGCCAGCAGACGGTCAGACCAAGAGACCCAGTACTTC. Based on the CDR3 plus reference TRBV5-1 and TRBJ2-5, the full variable domain is KAGVTQTPRYLIKTRGQQVTLSCSPISGHRSVSWYQQTPGQGLQFLFEYFSETQRNKGNFPGRFSGRQFSNSRSEMNVSTLELGDSALYLCASRRSDQETQYFGPGTRLLVL.

This clone is a singleton in its sample. The J gene is TRBJ2-3, the V gene TRBV7-2; D not resolved. Trimming took 5 bases from V and 3 from J, leaving 6 bases between them. The CDR3 length is 12 residues. Looked up from germline, CDR1 is SGHTA and CDR2 is FQGNSA. The CDR3: CASSIPTDTQYF. The CDR3 coding sequence is TGTGCCAGCAGCATCCCGACAGATACGCAGTATTTT.

The CDR3 nucleotides are TGTGCCAGCATTAGAGGCGGCACAGATACGCAGTATTTT. Amino acids: CASIRGGTDTQYF. This chain connects TRBV6-1 to TRBJ2-3, with D unclear. V was pared by 7 bases and J by 1 base, with 9 bases between. CDR1 and CDR2 (germline): MNHNS, SASEGT. The CDR3 is 13 residues long.

The chain links TRBV5-1 to TRBJ1-5; TRBD1 might be the D (5 bases). From germline, CDR1 is SGHRS and CDR2 YFSETQ. The CDR3 length is 15 residues. With 4 bases removed from V and 2 bases from J, the gap between germline ends came to 13 bases. Here the CDR3 reads CASSKEGTGNQPQHF. In DNA, the CDR3 is TGCGCCAGCAGCAAGGAGGGGACGGGCAATCAGCCCCAGCATTTT.

The CDR3 protein is CASSPVSETDTQYF. CDR3 bases: TGTGCCAGCAGCCCGGTTAGCGAGACAGATACGCAGTATTTT. The chain links TRBV6-6 to TRBJ2-3; D might be TRBD2 (5 bases). Trimming removed 6 bases at V and 3 bases at J, with 13 bases between. Germline CDR1 is MNHNY and CDR2 is SVGAGI (reference sequence). The CDR3 sequence is 14 residues long.

J is TRBJ2-7 and V is TRBV6-1; D unresolved. The germline CDR1 and CDR2 sequences are MNHNS and SASEGT. Trimming took 7 bases from V and 1 from J, leaving 5 bases between them. The CDR3 loop spans 11 amino acids. The CDR3 protein is CASTLSYEQYF. The CDR3 DNA follows: TGTGCCAGCACCTTATCCTACGAGCAGTACTTC.

The chain is built from TRBV2 and TRBJ1-3; no clear D. Trimming left V 6 bases short and J 4 bases short, with 10 bases between. The CDR3 totals 13 residues. Per the germline V gene, CDR1 is SNHLY and CDR2 is FYNNEI. This CDR3 is CASRLDPGNTIYF. CDR3 nucleotide sequence: TGTGCCAGCAGGCTTGACCCAGGAAACACCATATATTTT.

This sequence joins TRBV27 and TRBJ1-1, with TRBD1 as a possible D gene (5 bases). Trimming took off 4 bases at V and 3 bases at J, with 15 bases between the two ends. Germline V gene lookup returns CDR1 MNHEY and CDR2 SMNVEV (reference sequence). The CDR3 is 15 amino acids. The CDR3 is CASSSLGAGDTEAFF. The CDR3 DNA reads TGTGCCAGCAGTTCCCTAGGGGCCGGGGACACTGAAGCTTTCTTT.

The rearrangement links TRBV7-8 to TRBJ2-7; TRBD1 aligns across 11 bases. Germline loops: CDR1 SGHVS, CDR2 FQNEAQ. The length of the CDR3 is 18 residues. The V gene end was trimmed by 5 bases and the J gene end by 3 bases; junction bases not matched to a gene: 15. The CDR3 coding sequence is TGTGCCAGCAGCCATGGACAGGGGGCGCCGGGGGCACTCTACGAGCAGTACTTC. Amino acids: CASSHGQGAPGALYEQYF.

The J gene is TRBJ1-2, the V gene TRBV27; 9 bases are a match to TRBD1. The V gene end was trimmed by 5 bases and the J gene end by 0 bases; junction bases not matched to a gene: 7. Germline V CDR1 and CDR2: MNHEY, SMNVEV (reference sequence). There are 16 residues in the CDR3. The CDR3 nucleotides read TGTGCCAGCAGTACCTACAGGGGGCCCTCTAACTATGGCTACACCTTC. The encoded protein is CASSTYRGPSNYGYTF.

As regards this clone: Additional DNA sequences in this sample encode the identical CDR3. The chain uses TRBV20-1 and TRBJ2-1; the D is unclear. The CDR3 has 11 residues. Germline loops: CDR1 DFQATT, CDR2 SNEGSKA (reference sequence). The ends were cut back, 3 bases at V and 3 bases at J, with 3 bases in the middle. CDR3 protein: CSASDYNEQFF. Written as DNA, the CDR3 is TGCAGTGCTAGCGACTACAATGAGCAGTTCTTC.